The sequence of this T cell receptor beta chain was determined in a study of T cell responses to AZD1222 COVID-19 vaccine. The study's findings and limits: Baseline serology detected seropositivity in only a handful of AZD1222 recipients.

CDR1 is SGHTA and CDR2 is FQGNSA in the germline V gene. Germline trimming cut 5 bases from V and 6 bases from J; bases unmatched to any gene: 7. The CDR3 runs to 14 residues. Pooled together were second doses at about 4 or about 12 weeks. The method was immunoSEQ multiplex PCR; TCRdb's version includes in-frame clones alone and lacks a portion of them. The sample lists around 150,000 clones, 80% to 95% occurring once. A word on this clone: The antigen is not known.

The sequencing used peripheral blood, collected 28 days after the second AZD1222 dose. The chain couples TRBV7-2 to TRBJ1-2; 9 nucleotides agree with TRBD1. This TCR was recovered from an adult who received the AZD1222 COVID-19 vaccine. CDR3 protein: CASSTPGTGHGYTF. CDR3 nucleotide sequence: TGTGCCAGCAGCACCCCCGGGACAGGGCATGGCTACACCTTC.